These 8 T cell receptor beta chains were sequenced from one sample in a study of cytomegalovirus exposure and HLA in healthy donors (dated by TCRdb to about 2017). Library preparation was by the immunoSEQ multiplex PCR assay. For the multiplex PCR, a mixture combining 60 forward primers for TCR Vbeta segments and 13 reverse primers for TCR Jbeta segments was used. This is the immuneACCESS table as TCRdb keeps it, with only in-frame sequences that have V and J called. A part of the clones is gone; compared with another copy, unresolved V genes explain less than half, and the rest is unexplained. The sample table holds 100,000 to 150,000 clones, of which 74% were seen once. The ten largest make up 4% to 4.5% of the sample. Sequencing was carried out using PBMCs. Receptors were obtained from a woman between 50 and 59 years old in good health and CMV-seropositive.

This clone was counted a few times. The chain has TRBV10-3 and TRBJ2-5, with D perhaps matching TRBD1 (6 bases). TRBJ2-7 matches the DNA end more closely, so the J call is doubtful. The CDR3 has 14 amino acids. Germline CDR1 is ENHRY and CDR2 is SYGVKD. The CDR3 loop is CAISQTGQSYEQYF. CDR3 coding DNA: TGTGCCATCAGCCAGACAGGTCAGTCTTACGAGCAGTACTTC.

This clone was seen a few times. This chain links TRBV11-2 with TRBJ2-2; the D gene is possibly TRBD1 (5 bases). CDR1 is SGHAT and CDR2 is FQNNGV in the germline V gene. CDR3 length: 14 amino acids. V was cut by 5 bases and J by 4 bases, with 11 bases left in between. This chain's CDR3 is CASSPQGVTGELFF. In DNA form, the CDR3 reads TGTGCCAGCAGCCCCCAAGGGGTCACCGGGGAGCTGTTTTTT.

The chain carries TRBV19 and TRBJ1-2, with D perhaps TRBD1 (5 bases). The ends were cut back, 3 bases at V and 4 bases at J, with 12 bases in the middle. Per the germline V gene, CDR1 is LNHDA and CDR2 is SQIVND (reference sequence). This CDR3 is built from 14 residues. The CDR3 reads CASSIGQGSYGYTF. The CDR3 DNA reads TGTGCCAGTAGTATTGGTCAGGGAAGCTATGGCTACACCTTC. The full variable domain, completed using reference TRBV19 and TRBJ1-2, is DGGITQSPKYLFRKEGQNVTLSCEQNLNHDAMYWYRQDPGQGLRLIYYSQIVNDFQKGDIAEGYSVSREKKESFPLTVTSAQKNPTAFYLCASSIGQGSYGYTFGSGTRLTVV.

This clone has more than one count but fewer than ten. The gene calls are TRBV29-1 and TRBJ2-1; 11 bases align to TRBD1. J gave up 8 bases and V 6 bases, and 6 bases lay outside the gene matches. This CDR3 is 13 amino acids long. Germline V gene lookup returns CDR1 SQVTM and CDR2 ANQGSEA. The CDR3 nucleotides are TGCAGCGTCCGGACAGGGGGCCTGGATGAGCAGTTCTTC. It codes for CSVRTGGLDEQFF.

Written as DNA, the CDR3 is TGCGCCAGCAGCTTGGTGTCCCTAGCGGGGTATCAAGAGACCCAGTACTTC. Translation: CASSLVSLAGYQETQYF. The chain couples TRBV5-1 to TRBJ2-5, with 9 positions matching TRBD2. Germline V gives CDR1 SGHRS, CDR2 YFSETQ. V shed 0 bases, J shed 2 bases, and the junction held 8 bases outside the gene matches. There are 17 residues in the CDR3.

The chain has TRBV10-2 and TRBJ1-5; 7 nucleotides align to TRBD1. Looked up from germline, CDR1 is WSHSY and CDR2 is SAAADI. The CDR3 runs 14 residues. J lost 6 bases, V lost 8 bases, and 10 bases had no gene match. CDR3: CASSEGAQGQPQHF. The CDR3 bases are TGCGCCAGCTCGGAGGGGGCGCAGGGTCAGCCCCAGCATTTT.

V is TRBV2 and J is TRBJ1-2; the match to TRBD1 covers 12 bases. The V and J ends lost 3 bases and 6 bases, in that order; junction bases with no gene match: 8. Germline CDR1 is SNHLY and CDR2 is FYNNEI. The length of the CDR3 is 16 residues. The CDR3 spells CASSEVGGQGAHGYTF. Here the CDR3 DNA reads TGTGCCAGCAGTGAGGTTGGGGGACAGGGGGCGCATGGCTACACCTTC.

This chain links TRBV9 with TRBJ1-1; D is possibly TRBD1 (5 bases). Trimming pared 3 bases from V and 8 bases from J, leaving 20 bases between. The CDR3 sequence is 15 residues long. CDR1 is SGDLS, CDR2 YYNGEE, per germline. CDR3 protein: CASSALDGAISEAFF. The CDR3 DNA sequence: TGTGCCAGCAGCGCTTTGGATGGGGCTATCTCCGAAGCTTTCTTT.